The source of this T cell receptor beta chain is a study of blood T cell repertoires in COVID-19. For the study at large: The origin of the acute and convalescent COVID-19 samples was the United States, Italy and Spain.

Trimming left V 4 bases short and J 4 bases short, with 17 bases between. The CDR3 length is 15 residues. Germline V gives CDR1 MGHDK, CDR2 SYGVNS. The data were produced by immunoSEQ multiplex PCR, yet TCRdb's version contains in-frame clones alone and is incomplete. Of roughly 290,000 clones in the sample, roughly 84% were seen once. Material for sequencing was peripheral blood. This sequence was found in a person between 70 and 80 years old with COVID-19, enrolled during active disease. J is TRBJ2-7 and V is TRBV25-1; a possible D gene is TRBD1 (6 bases). CDR3 bases: TGTGCCAGCAGTGCCCCAGGGGCCCTTGGGTACGAGCAGTACTTC. The encoded protein is CASSAPGALGYEQYF.